This T cell receptor (beta chain) came from a study of T cells after yellow fever vaccination. This clonotype was counted only a few times. From the 5' RACE reads, TCRdb called clonotypes with MiXCR, one entry per CDR3 protein. Of approximately 510,000 distinct CDR3 sequences in the sample, just over 20% were seen once. The CDR3 has 11 amino acids. Between the trimmed V and J ends, which lost 9 bases and 7 bases, there was a span of 7 bases. Germline V gives CDR1 SNHLY, CDR2 FYNNEI. This chain uses TRBV2 with TRBJ1-6; D remains unclear. The receptor comes from a man younger than 35 who received the YFV17D yellow fever vaccine. The sample was PBMCs, taken about 21 days after the first yellow fever vaccination. The DNA for the CDR3 is TGTGCCAGTGAACTCAATTCACCCCTCCACTTT. This sequence encodes CASELNSPLHF. Full variable domain (remainder filled in from reference TRBV2 and TRBJ1-6): EPEVTQTPSHQVTQMGQEVILRCVPISNHLYFYWYRQILGQKVEFLVSFYNNEISEKSEIFDDQFSVERPDGSNFTLKIRSTKLEDSAMYFCASELNSPLHFGNGTRLTVT.